This T cell receptor (beta chain) is from a study of T cell responses to AZD1222 COVID-19 vaccine (dated by TCRdb to 2020 to 2022). Background for the entire study: AZD1222 recipients with second doses at about 4 weeks or about 12 weeks were pooled, because spike-specific TCR depth and breadth did not differ between schedules. A total of around 240 trial participants underwent TCR sequencing, of whom 200 to 220 had received two doses of AZD1222 and about 25 had received two doses of the MenACWY control vaccine. Trial participants were enrolled by age into subgroups of 18-55, 56-69 and 70-plus years, and approximately 150, 30 and 60 TCR-sequenced participants, respectively, were included in these subgroups.

Beyond this particular receptor, the publication reports: Participants were mostly white British, with more females than males. The authors suggested clonal diversity may have been underestimated. Because no day 14 peak-response samples were available, repertoires were characterized only after the peak T cell response. CD4 TCRs associated with the vaccine covered the entire spike protein, and the dominant responses were in regions 160-218 and 743-854. Conclusions about previously exposed vaccinees are limited because only six or seven AZD1222 recipients were SARS-CoV-2 seropositive at baseline. Spike-specific TCR breadth and depth rose significantly after two AZD1222 doses compared with day 0 and with MenACWY recipients. The 56-69-year group was small, and its depth increase did not reach significance, likely because of low power. Reportedly, almost half of the unique spike-specific TCRs recognized epitopes lying outside the regions that are mutated in the B.1.351 and B.1.1.7 variants.

The CDR3 regions of human TCRbeta chains were analyzed by immunosequencing. For the original study's pipeline: Repertoire TCRs were matched against a reference library of SARS-CoV-2-specific TCRs generated with the MIRA antigen-specificity platform. Breadth was defined as the fraction of unique TCRs that were SARS-CoV-2-associated, and depth was defined as the fraction of total T cells that were SARS-CoV-2-associated. Using the MIRA data, each spike-specific TCR was mapped to the spike region that the TCR reacts to and placed in a CD4 or CD8 class. Log10-transformed breadth and depth values were compared by one-way ANOVA with Sidak's multiple comparisons tests. In its TCRdb copy, this immuneACCESS table keeps in-frame sequences only and misses some clones. Where compared with another copy, unresolved V genes explain less than half of these, and the others have no known cause. The DNA was the basis for D and trimming; V, J and clone size are from that table. The sample data list around 94,000 clones, and approximately 91% of these were observed just once. The ten largest clones represent approximately 12% of the sample.

The time point label for this specimen denotes: baseline before first vaccination. Vaccinee samples came from UK trials COV001 and COV002, including a single-blind randomized controlled phase 2/3 trial of AZD1222 (ChAdOx1 nCoV-19) in healthy adults. For TCRbeta chain sequencing, PBMC samples were collected from trial participants at day 0 and at day 28 after the second dose. Details on this clone: What antigen it recognizes has not been identified. No quality values exist for individual bases; no much larger clone is one base distant.

The sample here was peripheral blood, taken on day 0 of AZD1222 vaccination. The receptor comes from an adult in good health.

Here is the DNA: TGTGCCAGTAGTATAGATTTAGGGCGCCGGCATTCACCCCTCCACTTT. Its protein reads: CASSIDLGRRHSPLHF. In this chain, TRBV19 is recombined with TRBJ1-6, with no reliable assignment of the D segment. From the germline V gene (reference sequence), CDR1 is LNHDA and CDR2 is SQIVND. V lost 0 bases and J lost 8 bases; the stretch between them is 14 bases long. The CDR3, from cysteine to phenylalanine, totals 16 residues. Just the 48-base CDR3 DNA is kept, in frame starting at base 1.